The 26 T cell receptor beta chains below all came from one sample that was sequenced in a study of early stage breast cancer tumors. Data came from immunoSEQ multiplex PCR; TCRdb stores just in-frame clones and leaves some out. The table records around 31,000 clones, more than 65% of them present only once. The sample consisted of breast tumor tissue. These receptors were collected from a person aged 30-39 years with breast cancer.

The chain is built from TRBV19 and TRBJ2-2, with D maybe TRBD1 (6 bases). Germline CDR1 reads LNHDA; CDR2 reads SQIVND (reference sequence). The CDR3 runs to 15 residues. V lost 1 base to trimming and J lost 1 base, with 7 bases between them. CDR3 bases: TGTGCCAGTAGTATAGCAGGGGTGAACACCGGGGAGCTGTTTTTT. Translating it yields CASSIAGVNTGELFF.

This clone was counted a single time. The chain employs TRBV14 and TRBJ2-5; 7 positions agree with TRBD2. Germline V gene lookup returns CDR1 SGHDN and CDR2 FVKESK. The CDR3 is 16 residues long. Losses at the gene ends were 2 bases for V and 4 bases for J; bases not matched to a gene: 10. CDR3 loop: CASSQMVAGAGETQYF. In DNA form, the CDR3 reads TGTGCCAGCAGCCAAATGGTGGCGGGAGCGGGAGAGACCCAGTACTTC.

The CDR3 bases are TGTGCCAGCAGTGAATCCGGAGATACGCAGTATTTT. Encoded protein: CASSESGDTQYF. V is TRBV25-1 and J is TRBJ2-3; no firm D call. Trimming left V 1 base short and J 5 bases short, with 4 bases between. CDR3 length: 12 amino acids. Germline V gene data show CDR1 as MGHDK and CDR2 as SYGVNS.

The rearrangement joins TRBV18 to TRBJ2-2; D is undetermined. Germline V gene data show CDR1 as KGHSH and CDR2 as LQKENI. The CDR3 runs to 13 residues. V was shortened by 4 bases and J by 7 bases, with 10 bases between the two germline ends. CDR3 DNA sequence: TGTGCCAGCTCACGCGGAATGAGCGGGGAGCTGTTTTTT. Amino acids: CASSRGMSGELFF. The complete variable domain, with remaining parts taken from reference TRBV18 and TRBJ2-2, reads NAGVMQNPRHLVRRRGQEARLRCSPMKGHSHVYWYRQLPEEGLKFMVYLQKENIIDESGMPKERFSAEFPKEGPSILRIQQVVRGDSAAYFCASSRGMSGELFFGEGSRLTVL.

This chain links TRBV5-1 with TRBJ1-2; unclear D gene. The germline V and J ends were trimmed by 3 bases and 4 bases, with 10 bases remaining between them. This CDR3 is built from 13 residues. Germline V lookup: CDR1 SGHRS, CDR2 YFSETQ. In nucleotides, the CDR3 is TGCGCCAGCAGCTCGGGAAGCACCTATGGCTACACCTTC. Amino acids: CASSSGSTYGYTF.

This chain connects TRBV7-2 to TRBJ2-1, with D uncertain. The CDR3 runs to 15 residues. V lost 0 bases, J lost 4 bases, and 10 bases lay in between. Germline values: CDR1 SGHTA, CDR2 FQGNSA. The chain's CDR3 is CASSLALTGYNEQFF. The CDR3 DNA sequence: TGTGCCAGCAGCTTAGCGCTGACTGGGTACAATGAGCAGTTCTTC.

DNA of the CDR3: TGTGCCAGCAGCTTGGTCGGGGGGCGGGTGTACAATGAGCAGTTCTTC. Protein product: CASSLVGGRVYNEQFF. The V and J genes are TRBV5-6 and TRBJ2-1; TRBD2 is a possible D gene (7 bases). V lost 0 bases and J lost 4, with 14 bases in between. Germline CDR1 is SGHDT and CDR2 is YYEEEE. CDR3 length: 16 residues.

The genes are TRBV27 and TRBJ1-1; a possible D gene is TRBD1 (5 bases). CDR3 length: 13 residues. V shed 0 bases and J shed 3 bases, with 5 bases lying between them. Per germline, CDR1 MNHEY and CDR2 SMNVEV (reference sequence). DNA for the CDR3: TGTGCCAGCAGTTTATCAGGGGACACTGAAGCTTTCTTT. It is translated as CASSLSGDTEAFF.

CDR3 residues: CASSLRTAANYGYTF. As DNA, the CDR3 is TGTGCCAGTAGCCTTCGGACGGCCGCTAACTATGGCTACACCTTC. The chain uses TRBV19 and TRBJ1-2; D remains ambiguous. V was trimmed by 6 bases and J by 0 bases, leaving 14 bases between them. Germline V lookup: CDR1 LNHDA, CDR2 SQIVND (reference sequence). The CDR3 is 15 residues long.

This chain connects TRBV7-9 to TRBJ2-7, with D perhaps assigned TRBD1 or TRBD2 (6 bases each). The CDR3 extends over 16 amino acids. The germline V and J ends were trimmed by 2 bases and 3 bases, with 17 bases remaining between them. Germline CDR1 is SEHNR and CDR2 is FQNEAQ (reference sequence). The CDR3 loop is CASSLTWGARLYEQYF. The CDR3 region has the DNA TGTGCCAGCAGCTTAACTTGGGGGGCCCGGCTCTACGAGCAGTACTTC.

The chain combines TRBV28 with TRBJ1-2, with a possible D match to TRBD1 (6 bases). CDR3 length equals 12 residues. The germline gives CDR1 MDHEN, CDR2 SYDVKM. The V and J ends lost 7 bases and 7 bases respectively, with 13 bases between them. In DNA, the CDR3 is TGTGCCAGCACTCTAAGGGGGAGTGGCTACACCTTC. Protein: CASTLRGSGYTF.

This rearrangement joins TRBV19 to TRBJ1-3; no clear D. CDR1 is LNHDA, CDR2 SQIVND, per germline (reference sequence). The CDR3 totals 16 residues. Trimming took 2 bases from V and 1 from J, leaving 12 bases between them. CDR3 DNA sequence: TGTGCCAGTAGTATACCGGGGAAAGAATCTGGAAACACCATATATTTT. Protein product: CASSIPGKESGNTIYF.

CDR3 sequence: CASSLDLAETYNEQFF. The CDR3 region has the DNA TGTGCCAGCAGCTTGGATCTAGCGGAGACCTACAATGAGCAGTTCTTC. V is TRBV5-4 and J is TRBJ2-1; 7 positions agree with TRBD2. The CDR3 loop spans 16 amino acids. Trimming removed 0 bases from V and 2 bases from J; junction bases left unmatched: 5. CDR1 and CDR2 (germline): SGHNT, YYREEE (reference sequence).

The DNA for the CDR3 is TGTGCCAGCAGGAGAGGAGAAACCACAACTAATGAAAAACTGTTTTTT. Amino acid sequence: CASRRGETTTNEKLFF. This chain uses TRBV2 with TRBJ1-4; D unresolved. The CDR3 has 16 amino acids. Germline V CDR1 and CDR2: SNHLY, FYNNEI. V lost 6 bases to trimming and J lost 0 bases, with 14 bases between them.

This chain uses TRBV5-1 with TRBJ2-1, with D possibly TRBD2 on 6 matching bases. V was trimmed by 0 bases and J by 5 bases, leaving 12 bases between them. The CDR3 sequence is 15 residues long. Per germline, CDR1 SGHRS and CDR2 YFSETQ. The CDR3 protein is CASSLVAGINNEQFF. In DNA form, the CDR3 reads TGCGCCAGCAGCTTGGTTGCGGGAATTAACAATGAGCAGTTCTTC.

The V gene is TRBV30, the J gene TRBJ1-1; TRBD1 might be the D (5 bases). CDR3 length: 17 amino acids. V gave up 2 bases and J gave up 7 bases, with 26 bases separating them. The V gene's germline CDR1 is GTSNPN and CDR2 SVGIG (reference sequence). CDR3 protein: CAWSPPVGAGWVDEAFF. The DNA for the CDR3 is TGTGCCTGGAGTCCCCCTGTAGGGGCGGGATGGGTCGATGAAGCTTTCTTT.

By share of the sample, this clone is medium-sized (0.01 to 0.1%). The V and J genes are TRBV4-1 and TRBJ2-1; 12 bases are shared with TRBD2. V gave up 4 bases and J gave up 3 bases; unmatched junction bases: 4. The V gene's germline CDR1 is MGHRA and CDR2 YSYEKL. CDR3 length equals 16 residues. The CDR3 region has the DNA TGCGCCAGCAGCCCTCTAGCGGGAGGGCGCTACAATGAGCAGTTCTTC. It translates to CASSPLAGGRYNEQFF.

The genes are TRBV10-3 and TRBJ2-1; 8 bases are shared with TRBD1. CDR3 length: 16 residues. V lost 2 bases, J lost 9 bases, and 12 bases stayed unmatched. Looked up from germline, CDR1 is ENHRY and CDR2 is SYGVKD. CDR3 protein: CAISEAADREAGEQFF. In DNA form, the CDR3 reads TGTGCCATCAGTGAGGCGGCGGACAGGGAAGCGGGTGAGCAGTTCTTC.

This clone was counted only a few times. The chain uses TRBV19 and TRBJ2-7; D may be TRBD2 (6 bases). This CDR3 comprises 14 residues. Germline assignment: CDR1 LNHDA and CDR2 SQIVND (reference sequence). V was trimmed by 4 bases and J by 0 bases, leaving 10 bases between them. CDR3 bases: TGTGCCAGTAGTAAGACGGGAGCCTCCTACGAGCAGTACTTC. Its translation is CASSKTGASYEQYF.

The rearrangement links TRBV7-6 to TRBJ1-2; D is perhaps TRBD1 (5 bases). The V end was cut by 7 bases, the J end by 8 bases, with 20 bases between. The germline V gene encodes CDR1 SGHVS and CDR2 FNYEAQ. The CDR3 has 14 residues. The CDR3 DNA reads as TGTGCCAGCACCCCTGAAAGGGAATGGGGCGGCTACACCTTC. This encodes CASTPEREWGGYTF.

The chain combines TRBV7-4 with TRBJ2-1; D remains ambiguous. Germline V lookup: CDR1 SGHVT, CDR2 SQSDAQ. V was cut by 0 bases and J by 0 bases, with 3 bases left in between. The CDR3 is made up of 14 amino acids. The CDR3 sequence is CASSLAVSYNEQFF. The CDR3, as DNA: TGTGCCAGCAGCTTAGCGGTCTCCTACAATGAGCAGTTCTTC. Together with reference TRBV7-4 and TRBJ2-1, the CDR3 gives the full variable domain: GAGVSQSPRYKVAKRGRDVALRCDSISGHVTLYWYRQTLGQGSEVLTYSQSDAQRDKSGRPSGRFSAERPERSVSTLKIQRTEQGDSAVYLCASSLAVSYNEQFFGPGTRLTVL.

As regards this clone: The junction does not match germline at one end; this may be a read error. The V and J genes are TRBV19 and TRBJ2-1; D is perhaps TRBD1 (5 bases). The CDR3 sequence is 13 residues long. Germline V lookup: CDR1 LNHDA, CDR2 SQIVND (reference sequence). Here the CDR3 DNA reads TGTGCCGTCCGGTCAGGGCTATACAGTGAGCAGTTCTTC. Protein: CAVRSGLYSEQFF. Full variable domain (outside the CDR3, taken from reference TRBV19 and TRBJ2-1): DGGITQSPKYLFRKEGQNVTLSCEQNLNHDAMYWYRQDPGQGLRLIYYSQIVNDFQKGDIAEGYSVSREKKESFPLTVTSAQKNPTAFYLCAVRSGLYSEQFFGPGTRLTVL.

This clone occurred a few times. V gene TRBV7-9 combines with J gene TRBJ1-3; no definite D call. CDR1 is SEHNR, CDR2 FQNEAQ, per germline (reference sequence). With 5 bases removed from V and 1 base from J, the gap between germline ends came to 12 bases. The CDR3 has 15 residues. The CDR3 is CASSLGPASGNTIYF. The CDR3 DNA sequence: TGTGCCAGCAGCCTAGGGCCCGCATCTGGAAACACCATATATTTT.

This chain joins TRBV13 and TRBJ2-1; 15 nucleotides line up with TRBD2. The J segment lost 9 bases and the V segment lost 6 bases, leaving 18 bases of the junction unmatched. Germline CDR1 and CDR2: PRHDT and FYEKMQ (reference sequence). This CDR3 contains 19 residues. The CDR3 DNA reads TGTGCCAGCAGTTATCCCAAGAGATCCGGGACTAGCGGGAGGATTGAGCAGTTCTTC. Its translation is CASSYPKRSGTSGRIEQFF.

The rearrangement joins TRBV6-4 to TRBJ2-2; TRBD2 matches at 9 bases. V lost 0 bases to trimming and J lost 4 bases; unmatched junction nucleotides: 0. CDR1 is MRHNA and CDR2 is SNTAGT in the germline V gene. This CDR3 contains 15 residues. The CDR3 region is CASSDSSGSTGELFF. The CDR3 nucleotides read TGTGCCAGCAGTGACTCTAGCGGGAGCACCGGGGAGCTGTTTTTT.

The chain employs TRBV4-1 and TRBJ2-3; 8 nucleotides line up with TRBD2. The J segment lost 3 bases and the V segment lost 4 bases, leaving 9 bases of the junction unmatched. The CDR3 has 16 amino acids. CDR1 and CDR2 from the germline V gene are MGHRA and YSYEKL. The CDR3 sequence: CASSPRGGIGTDTQYF. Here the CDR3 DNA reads TGCGCCAGCAGCCCCCGCGGGGGGATAGGGACAGATACGCAGTATTTT.